These T cell receptor beta chains were read from a single sample in a study of cytomegalovirus exposure and HLA in healthy donors. Assay: immunoSEQ multiplex PCR; the TCRdb copy retains only in-frame clones and omits some. The sample includes 150,000 or so clones, roughly nine tenths of them seen just once. Input material: PBMCs. All receptors derive from a woman aged 18-30 years in good health and CMV-seronegative. Each CDR3 is given with its conserved first and last residue. Each record gives: D gene, J gene, clone size, V gene, CDR3 DNA, CDR3 protein. The D gene is left open where the match is weak. The size entry is marked missing in some rows and otherwise reads once, few, many or a size class.

D: TRBD1; J: TRBJ1-2; size: once; V: TRBV7-9; DNA: TGTGCCAGCAGCTTAGGGACAGGGCGCGGCTACACCTTC; CDR3: CASSLGTGRGYTF
D: TRBD1; J: TRBJ1-1; size: .; V: TRBV7-9; DNA: TGTGCCAGCAGCTACCGATGGACAGGGGGCGCGATGGACGCTGAAGCTTTCTTT; CDR3: CASSYRWTGGAMDAEAFF
D: .; J: TRBJ1-1; size: .; V: TRBV12-2; DNA: TGTGCAAGTCGCGAACCAGGGGGCACTGAAGCTTTCTTT; CDR3: CASREPGGTEAFF
D: .; J: TRBJ2-1; size: .; V: TRBV23-1; DNA: TGCGCCAGCGGCGAGGTGACTTTATCCCACAATGAGCAGTTCTTC; CDR3: CASGEVTLSHNEQFF
D: .; J: TRBJ1-1; size: .; V: TRBV27; DNA: TGTGCCAGCAGTTTCTCCGGTATGAACACTGAAGCTTTCTTT; CDR3: CASSFSGMNTEAFF
D: TRBD2; J: TRBJ2-3; size: once; V: TRBV7-9; DNA: TGTGCCAGCAGCTTACGGGGGACTAGCGGGGGTGATACGCAGTATTTT; CDR3: CASSLRGTSGGDTQYF
D: .; J: TRBJ2-7; size: once; V: TRBV19; DNA: TGTGCCAGTAGTATCCACACCGAGCAGTACTTC; CDR3: CASSIHTEQYF
D: .; J: TRBJ1-1; size: .; V: TRBV19; DNA: TGTGCCAGTAGTCCGGGGACACCATTATCTTTCTTT; CDR3: CASSPGTPLSFF
D: TRBD1; J: TRBJ2-1; size: .; V: TRBV25-1; DNA: TGTGCCAGCAACTCAGGGGGCAATGAGCAGTTCTTC; CDR3: CASNSGGNEQFF
D: TRBD2; J: TRBJ2-5; size: .; V: TRBV5-1; DNA: TGCGCCAGCAGCTCCCGGACTAGCGGGGGCCTTCGACAAGAGACCCAGTACTTC; CDR3: CASSSRTSGGLRQETQYF
D: .; J: TRBJ1-2; size: .; V: TRBV25-1; DNA: TGTGCCAGCAGAGGCCCCCCGCCAGGGGAGGGTAGCTATGGCTACACCTTC; CDR3: CASRGPPPGEGSYGYTF
D: TRBD2; J: TRBJ2-7; size: .; V: TRBV11-2; DNA: TGTGCCAGCAGCGGAGGGGCTAGCGGGGGGGGATTCCCCTACGAGCAGTACTTC; CDR3: CASSGGASGGGFPYEQYF
D: .; J: TRBJ2-7; size: once; V: TRBV29-1; DNA: TGCAGCGTTGTCGGTCCTAGCTCCTACGAGCAGTACTTC; CDR3: CSVVGPSSYEQYF
D: .; J: TRBJ2-2; size: .; V: TRBV6-5; DNA: TGTGCCAGCAGTTACTGGAGGACAGCGAACACCGGGGAGCTGTTTTTT; CDR3: CASSYWRTANTGELFF
D: .; J: TRBJ1-5; size: once; V: TRBV4-1; DNA: TGCGCCAGCAGCCAAGATAGTAGGACTGGCAATCAGCCCCAGCATTTT; CDR3: CASSQDSRTGNQPQHF
D: .; J: TRBJ1-1; size: .; V: TRBV19; DNA: TGTGCCAGTAGTATCGCGGGGGCAGGAAAAGCTGAAGCTTTCTTT; CDR3: CASSIAGAGKAEAFF
D: .; J: TRBJ2-7; size: .; V: TRBV11-2; DNA: TGTGCCAGCAGCTCCCTGGAGACAGGACCTTACGAGCAGTACTTC; CDR3: CASSSLETGPYEQYF
D: TRBD1; J: TRBJ2-1; size: .; V: TRBV5-1; DNA: TGCGCCAGCAGCTATGACAGGGCCTACAATGAGCAGTTCTTC; CDR3: CASSYDRAYNEQFF
D: TRBD2; J: TRBJ2-1; size: .; V: TRBV5-4; DNA: TGTGCCAGCAGCTGGACTAGCGGGGGGGCCCATGAGCAGTTCTTC; CDR3: CASSWTSGGAHEQFF
D: .; J: TRBJ1-3; size: .; V: TRBV19; DNA: TGTGCCAGTAGCCCCCCCGGGGGGCCTGGAAACACCATATATTTT; CDR3: CASSPPGGPGNTIYF
D: .; J: TRBJ1-6; size: .; V: TRBV6-6; DNA: TGTGCCAGCAGTTACTCGGGGCAGGATAATTCACCCCTCCACTTT; CDR3: CASSYSGQDNSPLHF
D: .; J: TRBJ2-1; size: .; V: TRBV21-1; DNA: TGTGCCAGCAGCAGAGTGAACCCAAAGACTAGCGGGATCCACAATGAGCAGTTCTTC; CDR3: CASSRVNPKTSGIHNEQFF
D: .; J: TRBJ1-2; size: .; V: TRBV5-1; DNA: TGCGCCAGCAGCCCGGCGGCGACAGTTATCTATGGCTACACCTTC; CDR3: CASSPAATVIYGYTF
D: TRBD1; J: TRBJ1-2; size: .; V: TRBV28; DNA: TGTGCCAGCAGTCCGGGACAGGGTTGGAGGTCTCTCGGCACCTTC; CDR3: CASSPGQGWRSLGTF
D: TRBD1; J: TRBJ2-7; size: .; V: TRBV13; DNA: TGTGCCAGCAGCCACAGGGGGTACGAGCAGTACTTC; CDR3: CASSHRGYEQYF
D: .; J: TRBJ1-1; size: .; V: TRBV16; DNA: TGTGCCAGCAGCCAATCCGCGGCCCGCAGTGAAGCTTTCTTT; CDR3: CASSQSAARSEAFF
D: .; J: TRBJ1-5; size: .; V: TRBV19; DNA: TGTGCCAGTAACGAATTTAGGGGCATTCATCAGCCCCAGCATTTT; CDR3: CASNEFRGIHQPQHF
D: .; J: TRBJ1-1; size: .; V: TRBV2; DNA: TGTGCCAGCAGTGAAGCGCCGGCGGCGAACACTGAAGCTTTCTTT; CDR3: CASSEAPAANTEAFF
D: .; J: TRBJ2-2; size: .; V: TRBV4-1; DNA: TGCGCCAGCAGAACCTACCGCGGGGAGCTGTTTTTT; CDR3: CASRTYRGELFF
D: .; J: TRBJ2-5; size: few; V: TRBV7-9; DNA: TGTGCCAGCACCCCCAGTGGGGGGAACCCCCGGACCCAGTACTTC; CDR3: CASTPSGGNPRTQYF
D: TRBD1; J: TRBJ1-2; size: .; V: TRBV19; DNA: TGTGCCACCATACAGGGGGCGCTGGGCTACACCTTC; CDR3: CATIQGALGYTF
D: TRBD1; J: TRBJ2-7; size: .; V: TRBV27; DNA: TGTGCCAGCAGTTTATTGGTAGGACAGGGGGCCTACGAGCAGTACTTC; CDR3: CASSLLVGQGAYEQYF
D: TRBD1; J: TRBJ2-7; size: .; V: TRBV28; DNA: TGTGCCAGCAGTGTGACCGGGACAGGGTTTAGATTCTCCTACGAGCAGTACTTC; CDR3: CASSVTGTGFRFSYEQYF
D: TRBD2; J: TRBJ2-1; size: .; V: TRBV11-2; DNA: TGTGCCAGCGTGGGACTAGCGGGGGGGCAGGATGAGCAGTTCTTC; CDR3: CASVGLAGGQDEQFF
D: TRBD1; J: TRBJ1-1; size: .; V: TRBV18; DNA: TGTGCCAGCTCACCACCTACTGGACAGGCCGAAGCTTTCTTT; CDR3: CASSPPTGQAEAFF